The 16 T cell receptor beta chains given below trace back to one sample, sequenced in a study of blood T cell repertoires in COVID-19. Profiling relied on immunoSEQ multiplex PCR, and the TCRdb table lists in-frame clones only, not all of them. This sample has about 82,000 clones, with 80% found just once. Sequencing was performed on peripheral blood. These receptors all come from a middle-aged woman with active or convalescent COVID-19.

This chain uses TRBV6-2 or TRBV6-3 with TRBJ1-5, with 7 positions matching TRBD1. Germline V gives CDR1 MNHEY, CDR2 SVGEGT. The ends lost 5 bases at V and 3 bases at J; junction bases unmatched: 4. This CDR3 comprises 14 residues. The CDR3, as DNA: TGTGCCAGCAGTAACAGGGGAGTCAATCAGCCCCAGCATTTT. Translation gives CASSNRGVNQPQHF.

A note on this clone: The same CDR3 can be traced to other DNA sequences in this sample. In DNA form, the CDR3 reads TGTGCCAGCTCACCCCAGGGGCGAGGGGATACGCAGTATTTT. This translates into CASSPQGRGDTQYF. V is TRBV18 and J is TRBJ2-3; TRBD1 is a possible D gene (6 bases). The germline gives CDR1 KGHSH, CDR2 LQKENI. The germline V and J ends were trimmed by 3 bases and 6 bases, with 13 bases remaining between them. The CDR3 is made up of 14 amino acids.

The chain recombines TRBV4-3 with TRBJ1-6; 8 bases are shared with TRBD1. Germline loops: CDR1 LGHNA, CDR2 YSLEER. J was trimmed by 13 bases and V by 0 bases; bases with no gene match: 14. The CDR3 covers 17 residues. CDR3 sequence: CASSQDLGTGDPVPLHF. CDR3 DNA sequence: TGCGCCAGCAGCCAAGACCTCGGGACAGGTGATCCCGTGCCCCTCCACTTT.

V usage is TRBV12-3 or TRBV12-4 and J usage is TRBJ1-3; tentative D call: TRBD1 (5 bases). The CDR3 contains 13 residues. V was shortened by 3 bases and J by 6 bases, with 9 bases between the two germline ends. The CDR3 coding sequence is TGTGCCAGCAGTTTTGGGGGGGAAAACACCATATATTTT. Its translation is CASSFGGENTIYF.

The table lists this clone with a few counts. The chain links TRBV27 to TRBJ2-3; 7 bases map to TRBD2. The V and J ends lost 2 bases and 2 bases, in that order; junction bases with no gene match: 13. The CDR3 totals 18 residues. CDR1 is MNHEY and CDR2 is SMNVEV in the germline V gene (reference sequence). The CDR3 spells CASSLRAGDGGFTDTQYF. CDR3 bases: TGTGCCAGCAGTTTAAGGGCGGGAGACGGTGGGTTCACAGATACGCAGTATTTT.

CDR3 DNA sequence: TGTGCCAGCAGTCCAACCCCCCTCAGGGCCTATGGCTACACCTTC. This sequence encodes CASSPTPLRAYGYTF. This chain joins TRBV27 and TRBJ1-2, with D possibly matching TRBD1 (5 bases). In germline, CDR1 is MNHEY, CDR2 SMNVEV (reference sequence). Deletions cut 5 bases from V and 4 bases from J, with 17 bases between. The CDR3 length is 15 residues.

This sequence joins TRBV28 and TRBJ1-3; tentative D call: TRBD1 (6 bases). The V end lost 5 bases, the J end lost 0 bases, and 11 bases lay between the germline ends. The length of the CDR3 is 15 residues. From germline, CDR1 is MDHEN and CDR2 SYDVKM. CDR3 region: CASSILDSSGNTIYF. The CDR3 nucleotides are TGTGCCAGCAGTATCCTGGACAGCTCTGGAAACACCATATATTTT.

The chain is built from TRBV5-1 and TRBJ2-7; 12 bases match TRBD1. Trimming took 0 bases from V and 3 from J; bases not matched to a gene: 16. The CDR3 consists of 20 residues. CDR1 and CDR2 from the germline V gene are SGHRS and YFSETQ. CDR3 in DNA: TGCGCCAGCAGCTTGGGACCCGGGACAGGGGGCTTAATCGCACTCTACGAGCAGTACTTC. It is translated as CASSLGPGTGGLIALYEQYF.

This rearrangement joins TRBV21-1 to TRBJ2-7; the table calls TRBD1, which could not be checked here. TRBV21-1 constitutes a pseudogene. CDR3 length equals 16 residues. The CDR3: CASSIKLQGGTYEQYF. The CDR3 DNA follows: TGTGCCAGCAGCATAAAATTACAGGGTGGGACCTACGAGCAGTACTTC.

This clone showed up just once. CDR3 bases: TGTGCCAGCAGTTACTGGGAGACTGAAGCTTTCTTT. It encodes CASSYWETEAFF. The chain joins TRBV6-5 to TRBJ1-1; D is unresolved. The V end was cut by 1 base, the J end by 5 bases, with 5 bases between. Germline assignment: CDR1 MNHEY and CDR2 SVGAGI. The CDR3 totals 12 residues.

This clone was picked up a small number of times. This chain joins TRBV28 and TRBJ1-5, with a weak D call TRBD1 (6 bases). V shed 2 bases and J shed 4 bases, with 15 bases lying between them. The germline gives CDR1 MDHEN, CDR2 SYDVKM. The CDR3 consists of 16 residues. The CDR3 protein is CASSLISGDPNQPQHF. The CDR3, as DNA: TGTGCCAGCAGTTTAATTTCAGGGGACCCAAATCAGCCCCAGCATTTT. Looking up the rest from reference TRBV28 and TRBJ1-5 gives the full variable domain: DVKVTQSSRYLVKRTGEKVFLECVQDMDHENMFWYRQDPGLGLRLIYFSYDVKMKEKGDIPEGYSVSREKKERFSLILESASTNQTSMYLCASSLISGDPNQPQHFGDGTRLSIL.

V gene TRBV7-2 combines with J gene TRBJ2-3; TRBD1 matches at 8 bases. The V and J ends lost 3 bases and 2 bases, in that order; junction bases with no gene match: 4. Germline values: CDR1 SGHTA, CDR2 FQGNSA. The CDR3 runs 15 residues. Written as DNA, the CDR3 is TGTGCCAGCAGCTTGGGGGGACAGGACACAGATACGCAGTATTTT. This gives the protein CASSLGGQDTDTQYF. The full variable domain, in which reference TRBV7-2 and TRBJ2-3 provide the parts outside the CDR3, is GAGVSQSPSNKVTEKGKDVELRCDPISGHTALYWYRQSLGQGLEFLIYFQGNSAPDKSGLPSDRFSAERTGGSVSTLTIQRTQQEDSAVYLCASSLGGQDTDTQYFGPGTRLTVL.

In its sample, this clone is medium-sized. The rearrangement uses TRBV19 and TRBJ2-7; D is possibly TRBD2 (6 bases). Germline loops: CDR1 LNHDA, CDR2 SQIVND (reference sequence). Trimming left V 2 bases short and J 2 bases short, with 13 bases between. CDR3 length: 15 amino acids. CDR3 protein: CASSISGEAPYEQYF. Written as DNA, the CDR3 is TGTGCCAGTAGTATATCGGGAGAGGCCCCCTACGAGCAGTACTTC.

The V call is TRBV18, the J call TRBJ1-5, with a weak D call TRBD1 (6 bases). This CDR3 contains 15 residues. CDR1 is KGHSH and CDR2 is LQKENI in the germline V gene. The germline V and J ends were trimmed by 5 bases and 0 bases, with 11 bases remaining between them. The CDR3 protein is CASSSGHPSNQPQHF. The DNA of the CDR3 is TGTGCCAGCTCATCGGGACACCCTAGCAATCAGCCCCAGCATTTT.

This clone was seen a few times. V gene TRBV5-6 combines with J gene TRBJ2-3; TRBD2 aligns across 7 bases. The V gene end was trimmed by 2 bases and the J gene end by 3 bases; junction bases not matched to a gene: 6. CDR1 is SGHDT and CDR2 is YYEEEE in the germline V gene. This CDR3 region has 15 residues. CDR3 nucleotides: TGTGCCAGCAGCTTTAAGAGCGGGATTACAGATACGCAGTATTTT. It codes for CASSFKSGITDTQYF.

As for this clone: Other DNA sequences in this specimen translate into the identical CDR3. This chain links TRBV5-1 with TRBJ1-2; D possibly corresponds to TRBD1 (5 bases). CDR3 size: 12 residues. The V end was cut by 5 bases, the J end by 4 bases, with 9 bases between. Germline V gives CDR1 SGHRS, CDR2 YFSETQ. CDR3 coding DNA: TGCGCCAGCAGTTTAGACAGCTATGGCTACACCTTC. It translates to CASSLDSYGYTF.